This TCR beta chain comes out of a study of shared clonotypes between healthy human individuals. In regard to this clone: Its cognate antigen is unknown.

Libraries were prepared by immunoSEQ multiplex PCR; TCRdb keeps only in-frame clonotypes and omits some of them. The sample shows 2 million to 3 million clones, approximately 94% of them seen only once. Findings and caveats of the study: Non-shared clonotypes had lower generation probabilities than clonotypes shared by all four sorted-subset donors. Naive subsets usually exceeded memory subsets in estimated richness.

The ends lost 4 bases at V and 2 bases at J; junction bases unmatched: 22. CDR1 is SGHRS, CDR2 YFSETQ, per germline. This CDR3 comprises 20 residues. Every donor was a Caucasian adult from Nashville, Tennessee. The V gene is TRBV5-1, the J gene TRBJ2-7; 9 nucleotides match TRBD1. This clonotype was sampled from a man between 18 and 29 years old in good health. Some clones in this sample may be carry-over from other donors' samples. Input material: naive CD4+ T cells from PBMCs. The sample's subset: CD45RA+ positively selected. The CDR3 coding sequence is TGCGCCAGCAGCACGCACAGACTAACGGACAGGGACAGGGTTGCCTACGAGCAGTACTTC. Protein sequence: CASSTHRLTDRDRVAYEQYF.